This T cell receptor beta chain was recorded in a study of T-cell memory formation after mild COVID-19. Using its own MiXCR run on the 5' RACE reads, TCRdb lists one record per CDR3 protein. Altogether under 400,000 distinct CDR3 sequences are present, approximately 21% being singletons, with the ten largest covering around 13%. General study findings and limits: A second wave expanding day 15 to 37 was CD4+-biased; contracting clones were balanced. CD4+ contracting clones lay mainly in CM and EM, CD8+ ones in EMRA. There were some responding clones in pre-infection memory, which suggested that cross-reactive memory had joined.

Details on this clonotype: The antigen is not known.

The CDR3 runs 15 residues. CDR1 is SGHVS and CDR2 is FQNEAQ in the germline V gene. Germline trimming cut 5 bases from V and 10 bases from J; bases unmatched to any gene: 9. The sequencing sample was made of PBMCs or a T cell subset sorted from them (not recorded which). The rearrangement links TRBV7-8 to TRBJ2-2; 11 positions agree with TRBD2. This receptor was identified in an adult woman who had mild COVID-19 (a few samples of this study predate the infection). Cell type and time point are not known. In nucleotides, the CDR3 is TGTGCCAGCAGCATTCCTAGCGGGAGGTCTGTGGAGCTGTTTTTT. This gives the protein CASSIPSGRSVELFF.